The 20 T cell receptor beta chains below come from one sample, sequenced in a study of shared clonotypes between healthy human individuals. Measured with immunoSEQ multiplex PCR; TCRdb has only the in-frame clones, and not every one. The sample lists 2 million to 2.5 million clones, approximately 94% seen once, with roughly 0.13% in the top ten. Sample: naive CD4+ T cells sorted from blood. Subset described: CD45RA+ positively selected. These receptors were obtained from a man younger than 35 in good health.

Concerning this clone itself: At the DNA level, this CDR3 is encoded by other sequences in the same sample as well. V is TRBV2 and J is TRBJ2-7; 7 bases match TRBD2. V trimming: 4 bases; J trimming: 0 bases; junction bases outside the gene matches: 6. The germline CDR1 and CDR2 sequences are SNHLY and FYNNEI. This CDR3 region has 15 residues. The CDR3 here is CASSVGRGSSYEQYF. CDR3 nucleotides: TGTGCCAGCAGTGTAGGGCGGGGGAGCTCCTACGAGCAGTACTTC. The whole variable domain, remainder taken from reference TRBV2 and TRBJ2-7, is EPEVTQTPSHQVTQMGQEVILRCVPISNHLYFYWYRQILGQKVEFLVSFYNNEISEKSEIFDDQFSVERPDGSNFTLKIRSTKLEDSAMYFCASSVGRGSSYEQYFGPGTRLTVT.

As for this clone: The germline gene is not matched at one end of the junction; a read error may be the cause. This chain connects TRBV10-3 to TRBJ2-2, with D maybe TRBD2 (6 bases). CDR3 size: 15 residues. In germline, CDR1 is ENHRY, CDR2 SYGVKD. CDR3 in amino acids: CAISAGSSGTGELFF. For the CDR3, the DNA is TGTGCCATCAGTGCCGGGAGTAGTGGCACCGGGGAGCTGTTTTTC.

This chain joins TRBV4-1 and TRBJ1-6; D unclear. This CDR3 has 13 amino acids. Germline V gene data show CDR1 as MGHRA and CDR2 as YSYEKL. Between the trimmed V and J ends, which lost 0 bases and 9 bases, there was a span of 6 bases. DNA for the CDR3: TGCGCCAGCAGCCAAGATCTGTTTTCACCCCTCCACTTT. Translation gives CASSQDLFSPLHF.

V gene TRBV18 combines with J gene TRBJ2-1; the match to TRBD2 covers 10 bases. This CDR3 is 15 amino acids long. J lost 1 base, V lost 6 bases, and 3 bases had no gene match. The V gene's germline CDR1 is KGHSH and CDR2 LQKENI. The chain's CDR3 is CASSQLAGSYNEQFF. CDR3 in DNA: TGTGCCAGCTCCCAACTAGCGGGGTCCTACAATGAGCAGTTCTTC.

This sequence joins TRBV9 and TRBJ1-1, with D uncertain. The CDR3 covers 15 residues. Trimming cost V 0 bases and J 3 bases, with 12 bases left between them. The germline V gene encodes CDR1 SGDLS and CDR2 YYNGEE. CDR3 residues: CASSVVNSYHTEAFF. In DNA, the CDR3 is TGTGCCAGCAGCGTAGTAAACAGCTATCACACTGAAGCTTTCTTT.

The rearrangement joins TRBV28 to TRBJ2-7, with 10 bases matching TRBD2. The germline gives CDR1 MDHEN, CDR2 SYDVKM. The CDR3 length is 18 residues. J was trimmed by 0 bases and V by 3 bases; bases with no gene match: 11. The CDR3 bases are TGTGCCAGCAGTTTTGGTGGGGTAGCGGGGGGCTACTCCTACGAGCAGTACTTC. Protein: CASSFGGVAGGYSYEQYF.

As for this clone: Other DNA sequences in this sample translate to the same CDR3. DNA of the CDR3: TGTGCCACCAGCAGAGCAGGGGCTGGGGCCAACGTCCTGACTTTC. Protein product: CATSRAGAGANVLTF. V gene TRBV15 combines with J gene TRBJ2-6; possibly TRBD1 for D (6 bases). The CDR3 is made up of 15 amino acids. The V gene lost 1 base and the J gene lost 2 bases, with 6 bases spanning the gap. Germline V gene sequence: CDR1 LNHNV, CDR2 YYDKDF (reference sequence).

Of note for this clone: Other DNA sequences from this sample encode an identical CDR3 as well. The V and J genes are TRBV9 and TRBJ2-1, with TRBD2 matching over 8 bases. Per germline, CDR1 SGDLS and CDR2 YYNGEE. This CDR3 has 15 residues. The V segment lost 4 bases and the J segment 0 bases; nucleotides outside the gene matches: 3. As DNA, the CDR3 is TGTGCCAGCAGCCGCAGCGGGAGCTCCTACAATGAGCAGTTCTTC. Translated: CASSRSGSSYNEQFF.

The chain combines TRBV19 with TRBJ1-6; TRBD1 might be the D (5 bases). This CDR3 is built from 17 residues. Germline lookup yields CDR1 LNHDA and CDR2 SQIVND (reference sequence). The V gene lost 6 bases and the J gene lost 5 bases, with 20 bases spanning the gap. Here the CDR3 reads CASSVGVSGTNNSPLHF. CDR3 sequence (DNA): TGTGCCAGTAGCGTCGGGGTCTCCGGGACCAATAATTCACCCCTCCACTTT.

The genes are TRBV5-4 and TRBJ2-7, with D perhaps assigned TRBD1 or TRBD2 (5 bases each). With 4 bases removed from V and 3 bases from J, the gap between germline ends came to 17 bases. Germline values: CDR1 SGHNT, CDR2 YYREEE (reference sequence). The CDR3 has 15 amino acids. The CDR3 here is CASSPGTQRGYEQYF. The CDR3 DNA follows: TGTGCCAGCAGCCCGGGGACGCAACGAGGCTACGAGCAGTACTTC.

The chain carries TRBV27 and TRBJ2-7; 7 bases are shared with TRBD1. This CDR3 is built from 15 residues. In germline, CDR1 is MNHEY, CDR2 SMNVEV (reference sequence). After removal of 3 bases from V and 3 bases from J, the junction contained 8 bases not matched to a gene. The CDR3 reads CASSLKTGSNYEQYF. The DNA for the CDR3 is TGTGCCAGCAGTTTGAAGACAGGGTCCAACTACGAGCAGTACTTC.

A remark on this clone: Other DNA sequences within the sample encode an identical CDR3. The V call is TRBV5-4, the J call TRBJ2-5; 8 nucleotides agree with TRBD2. The CDR3 is 14 amino acids. V lost 4 bases and J lost 5; bases outside the gene matches: 7. Germline lookup yields CDR1 SGHNT and CDR2 YYREEE (reference sequence). CDR3 nucleotides: TGTGCCAGCAGCCCGGGGGGGGGCCGGGAGACCCAGTACTTC. It specifies CASSPGGGRETQYF.

This clone was seen once. The rearrangement uses TRBV4-1 and TRBJ2-7; 8 bases map to TRBD1. CDR1 and CDR2 (germline): MGHRA, YSYEKL. Trimming removed 3 bases from V and 2 bases from J; junction bases left unmatched: 12. The CDR3 loop spans 17 amino acids. CDR3 coding DNA: TGCGCCAGCAGCCACGGGACAGGTGCTGGAGGCCCCTACGAGCAGTACTTC. Residues: CASSHGTGAGGPYEQYF.

This clone appeared a single time. The V call is TRBV7-6, the J call TRBJ2-5; D gene unclear. CDR3 size: 14 residues. V was clipped by 6 bases and J by 5 bases, with 16 bases between them. Germline loops: CDR1 SGHVS, CDR2 FNYEAQ. The CDR3, as DNA: TGTGCCAGCAGGAAGGGTGGATCGGTGGAGACCCAGTACTTC. It translates to CASRKGGSVETQYF.

The V call is TRBV5-4, the J call TRBJ2-5, with D uncertain. This CDR3 has 16 amino acids. Trimming shortened V by 4 bases and J by 2 bases, and 18 bases separated the two germline ends. The V gene's germline CDR1 is SGHNT and CDR2 YYREEE (reference sequence). CDR3: CASSNPLPSQQETQYF. The CDR3 coding sequence is TGTGCCAGCAGCAATCCACTGCCGAGTCAACAAGAGACCCAGTACTTC.

For the CDR3, the DNA is TGTGCCAGCAGCCTCACGGAGGGCGAGCAGTACTTC. Its translation: CASSLTEGEQYF. The chain carries TRBV11-2 and TRBJ2-7; possibly TRBD2 for D (6 bases). Germline CDR1 SGHAT, CDR2 FQNNGV. The CDR3 contains 12 residues. Trimming removed 5 bases at V and 6 bases at J, with 11 bases between. The full variable domain, rest sourced from reference TRBV11-2 and TRBJ2-7, is EAGVAQSPRYKIIEKRQSVAFWCNPISGHATLYWYQQILGQGPKLLIQFQNNGVVDDSQLPKDRFSAERLKGVDSTLKIQPAKLEDSAVYLCASSLTEGEQYFGPGTRLTVT.

The chain uses TRBV5-1 and TRBJ2-1; D is perhaps TRBD2 (5 bases). CDR3 length: 13 amino acids. Germline CDR1 SGHRS, CDR2 YFSETQ. The V and J ends lost 0 bases and 10 bases respectively, with 11 bases between them. The chain's CDR3 is CASSLETGMEQFF. Written as DNA, the CDR3 is TGCGCCAGCAGCTTGGAGACGGGGATGGAGCAGTTCTTC. The full variable domain, with the rest looked up from reference TRBV5-1 and TRBJ2-1, is KAGVTQTPRYLIKTRGQQVTLSCSPISGHRSVSWYQQTPGQGLQFLFEYFSETQRNKGNFPGRFSGRQFSNSRSEMNVSTLELGDSALYLCASSLETGMEQFFGPGTRLTVL.

V gene TRBV19 combines with J gene TRBJ1-5, with 9 bases aligning to TRBD1. The trim removed 4 bases at V and 8 bases at J, leaving 9 bases unmatched. Germline CDR1 and CDR2: LNHDA and SQIVND (reference sequence). This CDR3 is 15 amino acids long. The CDR3 loop reads CASSNPRTGEEPQHF. The CDR3, as DNA: TGTGCCAGTAGTAACCCAAGGACAGGGGAAGAGCCCCAGCATTTT.

The V gene is TRBV5-1, the J gene TRBJ2-1, with D unresolved. Germline values: CDR1 SGHRS, CDR2 YFSETQ. V was pared by 4 bases and J by 5 bases, with 4 bases between. The CDR3 has 11 residues. The CDR3 region has the DNA TGCGCCAGCAGCGCAAACAATGAGCAGTTCTTC. The encoded protein is CASSANNEQFF.

The chain has TRBV28 and TRBJ1-1; D gene ambiguous. Trimming left V 5 bases short and J 1 base short, with 14 bases between. Germline loops: CDR1 MDHEN, CDR2 SYDVKM. This CDR3 has 15 amino acids. CDR3 residues: CASSPLEGKNTEAFF. CDR3 DNA: TGTGCCAGCAGTCCCCTCGAAGGGAAGAACACTGAAGCTTTCTTT.